The 10 T cell receptor beta chains presented below share a single source sample, sequenced in a study of CD8 T cells in ankylosing spondylitis. Findings and limits, study-wide: Blood of patients with ankylosing spondylitis appeared to be characterized by a TCR beta motif of several highly homologous variants.

MiXCR, applied by TCRdb to the 5' RACE reads, yields one record per CDR3 protein. The sample lists hundreds of thousands of distinct CDR3 sequences, 12% occurring once. These receptors are not linked to any known antigen. Material: blood, either unsorted or a sorted T cell fraction (not recorded which). The receptors shown here come from a male donor with ankylosing spondylitis.

The sample holds a few counts of this clonotype. J is TRBJ2-1 and V is TRBV20-1, with 11 bases identical to TRBD2. Looked up from germline, CDR1 is DFQATT and CDR2 is SNEGSKA (reference sequence). The CDR3 is 17 amino acids. The V gene end was trimmed by 0 bases and the J gene end by 4 bases; junction bases not matched to a gene: 8. The CDR3 sequence is CSARDLRLAGGYNEQFF. The CDR3 region has the DNA TGCAGTGCTAGAGATCTGAGATTAGCGGGAGGGTACAATGAGCAGTTCTTC.

This sequence joins TRBV6-2 or TRBV6-3 and TRBJ1-1, with D possibly being TRBD1 (5 bases). CDR1 and CDR2 (germline): MNHEY, SVGEGT. The CDR3 has 13 residues. V was shortened by 2 bases and J by 7 bases, with 11 bases between the two germline ends. The CDR3 sequence: CASSYTRENEAFF. CDR3 coding DNA: TGTGCCAGCAGTTACACCAGGGAGAATGAAGCTTTCTTT.

In this sample, this clonotype turned up a few times. This chain links TRBV7-2 with TRBJ1-2; D gene ambiguous. Germline V gene lookup returns CDR1 SGHTA and CDR2 FQGNSA. This CDR3 spans 13 amino acids. Trimming left V 0 bases short and J 4 bases short, with 6 bases between. The chain's CDR3 is CASSLARVYGYTF. CDR3 bases: TGTGCCAGCAGCTTAGCACGGGTCTATGGCTACACCTTC.

The V call is TRBV5-6, the J call TRBJ2-7; tentative D call: TRBD1 (5 bases). The germline V and J ends were trimmed by 4 bases and 1 base, with 18 bases remaining between them. The CDR3 has 16 amino acids. Germline CDR1 is SGHDT and CDR2 is YYEEEE. For the CDR3, the DNA is TGTGCCAGCAGCCCCAAACCGGGCTCAGGGTCCTACGAGCAGTACTTC. It is translated as CASSPKPGSGSYEQYF. Using reference TRBV5-6 and TRBJ2-7 for the parts outside the CDR3, the full variable domain is DAGVTQSPTHLIKTRGQQVTLRCSPKSGHDTVSWYQQALGQGPQFIFQYYEEEERQRGNFPDRFSGHQFPNYSSELNVNALLLGDSALYLCASSPKPGSGSYEQYFGPGTRLTVT.

As for this clonotype: The CDR3 end shows no conserved phenylalanine or tryptophan, and so a read error is likely. The gene calls are TRBV6-6 and TRBJ2-7, with D possibly TRBD2 on 6 matching bases. Germline-derived CDR1 and CDR2 are MNHNY and SVGAGI (reference sequence). The CDR3 runs to 18 residues. The V gene lost 0 bases and the J gene lost 0 bases, with 18 bases spanning the gap. The CDR3 nucleotides read TGTGCCAGCAGTTACTCGCGATTCGGCGGGGCCAGCTCCTACGAGCAGTACTTA. Translated: CASSYSRFGGASSYEQYL.

This clonotype was observed a handful of times. The rearrangement joins TRBV5-1 to TRBJ2-3, with 11 bases lining up with TRBD2. The V and J ends lost 2 bases and 5 bases, in that order; junction bases with no gene match: 7. Germline V gives CDR1 SGHRS, CDR2 YFSETQ. This CDR3 comprises 16 residues. CDR3 nucleotides: TGCGCCAGCAGCTTCTTAGCGGGGGGGCAGGAAGATACGCAGTATTTT. As protein: CASSFLAGGQEDTQYF.

V is TRBV20-1 and J is TRBJ1-6; 9 positions agree with TRBD1. From germline, CDR1 is DFQATT and CDR2 SNEGSKA (reference sequence). Losses at the gene ends were 6 bases for V and 10 bases for J; bases not matched to a gene: 10. The length of the CDR3 is 14 residues. For the CDR3, the DNA is TGCAGTGCCTCCGACAGGGGGTCAGGATCACCCCTCCACTTT. Residues: CSASDRGSGSPLHF.

V is TRBV27 and J is TRBJ2-7; D is undetermined. Trimming shortened V by 5 bases and J by 3 bases, and 5 bases separated the two germline ends. Germline CDR1 is MNHEY and CDR2 is SMNVEV (reference sequence). This CDR3 is 11 amino acids long. The CDR3: CASSNHYEQYF. For the CDR3, the DNA is TGTGCCAGCAGTAACCACTACGAGCAGTACTTC.

This clonotype was detected only a few times. J is TRBJ2-3 and V is TRBV5-1, with D perhaps matching TRBD2 (6 bases). CDR3 length: 15 residues. CDR1 is SGHRS, CDR2 YFSETQ, per germline. V lost 4 bases and J 4 bases, leaving 16 bases between the germline ends. CDR3 sequence reads: CASSHGTAEADTQYF. Here the CDR3 DNA reads TGCGCCAGCAGCCACGGGACTGCGGAGGCAGATACGCAGTATTTT.

This clonotype was counted between two and nine times. V and J are TRBV29-1 and TRBJ1-1; TRBD1 matches at 8 bases. The ends lost 3 bases at V and 11 bases at J; junction bases unmatched: 8. Germline V gene sequence: CDR1 SQVTM, CDR2 ANQGSEA. The CDR3 sequence is 12 residues long. The CDR3 loop reads CSVDSRGRPAFF. DNA of the CDR3: TGCAGCGTTGACTCCAGGGGGCGTCCGGCTTTCTTT.